This TCR beta chain originates from a study of blood T cell repertoires in COVID-19. Study-wide background: T cells, B-cell-depleted T cells, or PBMCs supplied cDNA or gDNA.

Data came from immunoSEQ multiplex PCR; TCRdb stores just in-frame clones and leaves some out. The table lists around 260,000 clones, over 75% of them singletons. The trim removed 1 base at V and 7 bases at J, leaving 6 bases unmatched. Germline V gene sequence: CDR1 KGHSH, CDR2 LQKENI. The CDR3 spans 14 residues. The sequenced material came from peripheral blood. The TCR originated in a human donor in a cohort sampled during active COVID-19. The chain joins TRBV18 to TRBJ2-5; 7 bases agree with TRBD2. The CDR3 is CASSPRGGRGTQYF. The CDR3 bases are TGTGCCAGCTCACCACGAGGAGGGAGGGGGACCCAGTACTTC.